This is a list of T cell receptor beta chains from one sample in a study of blood T cell repertoires in COVID-19. The assay was immunoSEQ multiplex PCR, and TCRdb's table has in-frame clones only and misses some. Of 150,000 to 200,000 clones detected, around nine tenths appear once; the ten largest clones hold 3.7%. Sequences were obtained from peripheral blood. The receptors stem from a man aged 18 to 29 with active or convalescent COVID-19. The CDR3 runs from the conserved cysteine through the conserved F or W. D genes are given only for firm matches. A row's size may be missing; if present it is once, few, many or a size class.

d_call: -
j_call: TRBJ1-5
clone_size: many
v_call: TRBV19
cdr3_nt: TGTGCCAGCCGGGGCGGGGGGAACTGGAATCAGCCCCAGCATTTT
cdr3_aa: CASRGGGNWNQPQHF

d_call: TRBD1
j_call: TRBJ1-2
clone_size: -
v_call: TRBV5-5
cdr3_nt: TGTGCCAGCAGCTTAGGGACAGGGTTTGTTTTGGGCTACACCTTC
cdr3_aa: CASSLGTGFVLGYTF

d_call: TRBD1
j_call: TRBJ2-1
clone_size: -
v_call: TRBV11-3
cdr3_nt: TGTGCCAGCAGCCCGGGACAGATTCCCTACAATGAGCAGTTCTTC
cdr3_aa: CASSPGQIPYNEQFF

d_call: TRBD1
j_call: TRBJ2-7
clone_size: -
v_call: TRBV24-1
cdr3_nt: TGTGCCACCAGTGGGACAGGGAGTTTCTACGAGCAGTACTTC
cdr3_aa: CATSGTGSFYEQYF

d_call: -
j_call: TRBJ1-1
clone_size: -
v_call: TRBV29-1
cdr3_nt: TGCAGCGTTGCGGGACATAACACTGAAGCTTTCTTT
cdr3_aa: CSVAGHNTEAFF

d_call: TRBD2
j_call: TRBJ2-3
clone_size: once
v_call: TRBV4-2
cdr3_nt: TGTGCCAGCAGCCAAGAACAGCGGGGGGCACCTAGCACAGATACGCAGTATTTT
cdr3_aa: CASSQEQRGAPSTDTQYF

d_call: -
j_call: TRBJ2-5
clone_size: -
v_call: TRBV28
cdr3_nt: TGTGCCACCGATAGAGAGACCCAGTACTTC
cdr3_aa: CATDRETQYF

d_call: -
j_call: TRBJ1-2
clone_size: -
v_call: TRBV29-1
cdr3_nt: TGCAGCGCGGCCGGCTATGGCTACACCTTC
cdr3_aa: CSAAGYGYTF

d_call: -
j_call: TRBJ2-1
clone_size: -
v_call: TRBV12-3/TRBV12-4
cdr3_nt: TGTGCCAGCAGTTTTTCACAGAACAATGAGCAGTTCTTC
cdr3_aa: CASSFSQNNEQFF

d_call: TRBD2
j_call: TRBJ2-6
clone_size: -
v_call: TRBV4-1
cdr3_nt: TGCGCCAGCAGCCAAGTGGTGTCAGGGAGGGGCCGAAACTCTGGGGCCAACGTCCTGACTTTC
cdr3_aa: CASSQVVSGRGRNSGANVLTF

d_call: -
j_call: TRBJ1-5
clone_size: -
v_call: TRBV27
cdr3_nt: TGTGCCAGCAGGATAGCCGGGTCGACTCAGCCCCAGCATTTT
cdr3_aa: CASRIAGSTQPQHF

d_call: TRBD2
j_call: TRBJ2-1
clone_size: -
v_call: TRBV6-5
cdr3_nt: TGTGCCAGCAGTCCCCATAGCGGGAGGGGGGATGAGCAGTTCTTC
cdr3_aa: CASSPHSGRGDEQFF

d_call: -
j_call: TRBJ1-1
clone_size: -
v_call: TRBV11-2
cdr3_nt: TGTGCCAGCAGCGAACTTCATGAAGCTTTCTTT
cdr3_aa: CASSELHEAFF

d_call: TRBD1
j_call: TRBJ2-2
clone_size: -
v_call: TRBV5-1
cdr3_nt: TGCGCCAGCAGCCCAGGGACAGGGTGGACCGGGGAGCTGTTTTTT
cdr3_aa: CASSPGTGWTGELFF

d_call: TRBD1
j_call: TRBJ1-2
clone_size: -
v_call: TRBV27
cdr3_nt: TGTGCCAGCAGTTCGAGCTACCGGACAGGGGGTGGCTACACCTTC
cdr3_aa: CASSSSYRTGGGYTF

d_call: TRBD1
j_call: TRBJ2-2
clone_size: -
v_call: TRBV18
cdr3_nt: TGTGCCAGCTCACAAGCGACAGGGACCGGGGAGCTGTTTTTT
cdr3_aa: CASSQATGTGELFF